One sample yielded the 20 T cell receptor beta chains listed below, sequenced in a study of CD8+CD57+ T cells in acquired aplastic anemia. Patients who underwent sequencing had shown CD8+CD57+ cell expansion by flow cytometry. The TCR beta profiling, which covered VDJ combination and CDR3 sequence, was carried out using genomic DNA as the template. TCRdb re-called the reads with MiXCR, one entry per CDR3 protein. The table has around 500,000 distinct CDR3 sequences, about a third seen once. Sequences were obtained from sorted CD4+, CD8+, or CD8+CD57+ T cells (not recorded which) from PBMCs. These receptors originate from a human donor with aplastic anemia.

This chain connects TRBV6-1 to TRBJ2-7; TRBD2 aligns across 9 bases. Losses at the gene ends were 4 bases for V and 3 bases for J; bases not matched to a gene: 4. This CDR3 region has 14 residues. Germline V gives CDR1 MNHNS, CDR2 SASEGT. Here the CDR3 reads CASSAAGGYYEQYF. For the CDR3, the DNA is TGTGCCAGCAGTGCGGCGGGGGGGTACTACGAGCAGTACTTC.

The gene calls are TRBV12-3 or TRBV12-4 and TRBJ1-1; D is unresolved. The CDR3 is made up of 16 amino acids. The ends were cut back, 3 bases at V and 4 bases at J, with 18 bases in the middle. This chain's CDR3 is CASSLSPGLVPTEAFF. CDR3 nucleotides: TGTGCCAGCAGTTTGAGCCCTGGTTTGGTCCCCACTGAAGCTTTCTTT.

The chain is built from TRBV27 and TRBJ1-2; the D gene is possibly TRBD1 (6 bases). The CDR3 is 12 residues long. From germline, CDR1 is MNHEY and CDR2 SMNVEV (reference sequence). V lost 5 bases and J lost 8, with 12 bases in between. The CDR3 DNA sequence: TGTGCCAGCAGTATAACAGGGAACGGCTACACCTTC. Its translation is CASSITGNGYTF.

J is TRBJ2-1 and V is TRBV6-4, with TRBD2 matching over 7 bases. The CDR3 extends over 14 amino acids. The germline gives CDR1 MRHNA, CDR2 SNTAGT. The junction had 4 bases not matched to a gene; V was cut back by 6 bases and J by 2 bases. As DNA, the CDR3 is TGTGCCAGCAGACCCGGACTAGCCTACAATGAGCAGTTCTTC. Its translation: CASRPGLAYNEQFF.

In this sample, this clonotype turned up many times. The chain employs TRBV25-1 and TRBJ1-6, with D tentatively TRBD1 (6 bases). Germline V gene data show CDR1 as MGHDK and CDR2 as SYGVNS. The germline V and J ends were trimmed by 5 bases and 7 bases, with 9 bases remaining between them. This CDR3 is built from 13 residues. For the CDR3, the DNA is TGTGCCAGCAGTTTACAGGGAAATTCACCCCTCCACTTT. Amino acids: CASSLQGNSPLHF.

This chain connects TRBV19 to TRBJ2-1; D call uncertain. This CDR3 contains 17 residues. Germline V gene data show CDR1 as LNHDA and CDR2 as SQIVND (reference sequence). The germline V and J ends were trimmed by 4 bases and 2 bases, with 18 bases remaining between them. In nucleotides, the CDR3 is TGTGCCAGTAGTACCCCCCGGGTACCGGGCCCCTACAATGAGCAGTTCTTC. Translation: CASSTPRVPGPYNEQFF. Using reference TRBV19 and TRBJ2-1 for the parts outside the CDR3, the full variable domain is DGGITQSPKYLFRKEGQNVTLSCEQNLNHDAMYWYRQDPGQGLRLIYYSQIVNDFQKGDIAEGYSVSREKKESFPLTVTSAQKNPTAFYLCASSTPRVPGPYNEQFFGPGTRLTVL.

Here the CDR3 DNA reads TGTGCCAGCTCACCAAACCCCGCGGGGGCCGCCCACGAGCAGTACTTC. Protein sequence: CASSPNPAGAAHEQYF. This chain links TRBV12-3 or TRBV12-4 with TRBJ2-7; the D gene is possibly TRBD2 (7 bases). Trimming shortened V by 8 bases and J by 5 bases, and 25 bases separated the two germline ends. This CDR3 comprises 16 residues.

CDR3 protein: CATSLRDRHYGYTF. DNA for the CDR3: TGTGCCACCAGCCTCCGGGACAGACACTATGGCTACACCTTC. The chain carries TRBV15 and TRBJ1-2, with 7 nucleotides matching TRBD1. CDR3 length: 14 amino acids. Per the germline V gene, CDR1 is LNHNV and CDR2 is YYDKDF (reference sequence). V shed 5 bases, J shed 3 bases, and the junction held 6 bases outside the gene matches.

This clonotype was counted only a few times. The gene calls are TRBV7-9 and TRBJ1-1, with D unresolved. V was cut by 7 bases and J by 1 base, with 13 bases left in between. The V gene's germline CDR1 is SEHNR and CDR2 FQNEAQ (reference sequence). The CDR3 extends over 14 amino acids. CDR3 nucleotide sequence: TGTGCCAGCACTCCCCGGGTCCAGAACACTGAAGCTTTCTTT. This translates into CASTPRVQNTEAFF.

The J gene is TRBJ2-7, the V gene TRBV14, with 13 bases identical to TRBD2. CDR1 and CDR2 (germline): SGHDN, FVKESK. The CDR3 contains 17 residues. Losses at the gene ends were 0 bases for V and 3 bases for J; bases not matched to a gene: 5. The CDR3 is CASSQDGTSGTYYEQYF. Written as DNA, the CDR3 is TGTGCCAGCAGCCAAGACGGGACTAGCGGGACATACTACGAGCAGTACTTC.

In this sample, this clonotype turned up many times. V gene TRBV20-1 combines with J gene TRBJ1-6, with 8 bases identical to TRBD1. Germline V gene sequence: CDR1 DFQATT, CDR2 SNEGSKA (reference sequence). V dropped 2 bases and J dropped 7; count of bases not matched to a gene: 13. The CDR3 totals 17 residues. The CDR3 loop is CSARRTGTGDFNSPLHF. CDR3 nucleotides: TGCAGTGCTAGACGTACCGGGACAGGCGACTTCAATTCACCCCTCCACTTT.

Comment on this clonotype: The germline gene is not matched at one end of the junction; a read error may be the cause. This sequence joins TRBV7-7 and TRBJ2-7; tentatively, D is TRBD2 (6 bases). Germline CDR1 reads SSHAT; CDR2 reads FNYEAQ (reference sequence). The CDR3 loop spans 14 amino acids. CDR3 DNA sequence: TGTGCTAGCAGCTTAGAAACCACCGGGACTGAGCAGTACTTC. This encodes CASSLETTGTEQYF. Complete variable domain (other parts from reference TRBV7-7 and TRBJ2-7): GAGVSQSPRYKVTKRGQDVTLRCDPISSHATLYWYQQALGQGPEFLTYFNYEAQPDKSGLPSDRFSAERPEGSISTLTIQRTEQRDSAMYRCASSLETTGTEQYFGPGTRLTVT.

The genes are TRBV5-5 and TRBJ2-2; D perhaps matches TRBD2 (5 bases). Between the trimmed V and J ends, which lost 1 base and 3 bases, there was a span of 7 bases. CDR1 is SGHKS, CDR2 YYEKEE, per germline (reference sequence). The CDR3 is 14 amino acids. The CDR3 coding sequence is TGTGCCAGCAGCTTGAGCGGAGACACCGGGGAGCTGTTTTTT. Its translation: CASSLSGDTGELFF. Full variable domain (rest looked up from reference TRBV5-5 and TRBJ2-2): DAGVTQSPTHLIKTRGQQVTLRCSPISGHKSVSWYQQVLGQGPQFIFQYYEKEERGRGNFPDRFSARQFPNYSSELNVNALLLGDSALYLCASSLSGDTGELFFGEGSRLTVL.

This chain connects TRBV7-3 to TRBJ2-7, with 8 bases matching TRBD1. With V trimmed by 5 bases and J by 6 bases, 3 bases remained unmatched. Germline V gives CDR1 SGHTA, CDR2 FQGTGA. The CDR3 spans 12 residues. The CDR3 reads CASSTGTGEQYF. CDR3 sequence (DNA): TGTGCCAGCAGCACCGGGACAGGCGAGCAGTACTTC. Looking up the rest from reference TRBV7-3 and TRBJ2-7 gives the full variable domain: GAGVSQTPSNKVTEKGKYVELRCDPISGHTALYWYRQSLGQGPEFLIYFQGTGAADDSGLPNDRFFAVRPEGSVSTLKIQRTERGDSAVYLCASSTGTGEQYFGPGTRLTVT.

The rearrangement uses TRBV11-2 and TRBJ2-1, with D perhaps TRBD2 (5 bases). The CDR3 extends over 14 amino acids. CDR1 is SGHAT and CDR2 is FQNNGV in the germline V gene. V lost 5 bases and J lost 3, with 11 bases in between. In DNA form, the CDR3 reads TGTGCCAGCAGCCCAGGAGGAGGCTACAATGAGCAGTTCTTC. Translating gives CASSPGGGYNEQFF.

In the case of this clonotype: Since a much larger clone is just one base distant, this may be a read error. The J gene is TRBJ1-2, the V gene TRBV20-1, with D perhaps TRBD1 (6 bases). In germline, CDR1 is DFQATT, CDR2 SNEGSKA (reference sequence). The CDR3 has 14 amino acids. The CDR3 region is CSARGQAANYGYAF. CDR3 sequence (DNA): TGCAGTGCTAGAGGACAGGCCGCTAACTATGGCTACGCCTTC.

The table lists this clonotype with a few counts. The chain employs TRBV4-3 and TRBJ1-4; D call uncertain. This CDR3 contains 16 residues. The V gene lost 0 bases and the J gene lost 1 base, with 9 bases spanning the gap. CDR1 and CDR2 (germline): LGHNA, YSLEER. CDR3 DNA sequence: TGCGCCAGCAGCCAAGATTGGGAGGGAACTAATGAAAAACTGTTTTTT. Its translation: CASSQDWEGTNEKLFF.

The chain carries TRBV24-1 and TRBJ2-1; D perhaps matches TRBD2 (6 bases). The CDR3 has 12 residues. V gave up 5 bases and J gave up 9 bases, with 10 bases separating them. Looked up from germline, CDR1 is KGHDR and CDR2 is SFDVKD. CDR3 amino acids: CATSARGGEQFF. The CDR3 DNA reads as TGTGCCACCAGTGCACGGGGAGGTGAGCAGTTCTTC.

This clonotype was seen ten or more times. V is TRBV19 and J is TRBJ1-4, with TRBD1 matching 10 bases. The CDR3 contains 15 residues. Germline loops: CDR1 LNHDA, CDR2 SQIVND (reference sequence). Germline trimming cut 5 bases from V and 5 bases from J; bases unmatched to any gene: 5. The DNA of the CDR3 is TGTGCCAGTAGTCTCCCGGGACAGGGGAATGAAAAACTGTTTTTT. Residues: CASSLPGQGNEKLFF.

This clonotype has ten or more counts. The chain has TRBV19 and TRBJ2-3, with D unclear. The CDR3 spans 11 residues. Looked up from germline, CDR1 is LNHDA and CDR2 is SQIVND (reference sequence). V was clipped by 4 bases and J by 10 bases, with 9 bases between them. Here the CDR3 reads CASSTEKAQYF. In DNA, the CDR3 is TGTGCCAGTAGTACCGAAAAGGCGCAGTATTTT.